The 6 T cell receptor beta chains given below trace back to one sample, sequenced in a study of long-term antiretroviral therapy in people with HIV. The authors ran the immunoSEQ assay, v3.0, at survey level. Measured with immunoSEQ multiplex PCR; TCRdb has only the in-frame clones, and not every one. The table includes more than 10,000 clones, 65% to 85% detected once. The specimen comprised unsorted PBMCs, sampled 1.3 years after starting antiretroviral therapy. These receptors were taken from a woman aged 18-29 years with HIV.

The V call is TRBV7-6, the J call TRBJ1-5; D not resolved. Per the germline V gene, CDR1 is SGHVS and CDR2 is FNYEAQ. With 8 bases removed from V and 6 bases from J, the gap between germline ends came to 8 bases. This CDR3 has 11 residues. This CDR3 reads CASGAFQPQHF. DNA of the CDR3: TGTGCCAGCGGTGCTTTTCAGCCCCAGCATTTT.

This chain uses TRBV10-2 with TRBJ1-5; D possibly corresponds to TRBD1 (6 bases). V was cut by 2 bases and J by 12 bases, with 8 bases left in between. Germline V gene lookup returns CDR1 WSHSY and CDR2 SAAADI. This CDR3 is 11 amino acids long. The CDR3 DNA is TGCGCCAGCAGTGAGGTGGGACACCAGCATTTT. It specifies CASSEVGHQHF.

The chain recombines TRBV28 with TRBJ2-7; D is uncertain. The V end lost 3 bases, the J end lost 1 base, and 16 bases lay between the germline ends. CDR3 length: 16 amino acids. Looked up from germline, CDR1 is MDHEN and CDR2 is SYDVKM. CDR3 in amino acids: CASSFPAWSGSYEQYF. The CDR3 coding sequence is TGTGCCAGCAGTTTCCCCGCATGGTCGGGTTCCTACGAGCAGTACTTC. Based on the CDR3 plus reference TRBV28 and TRBJ2-7, the full variable domain is DVKVTQSSRYLVKRTGEKVFLECVQDMDHENMFWYRQDPGLGLRLIYFSYDVKMKEKGDIPEGYSVSREKKERFSLILESASTNQTSMYLCASSFPAWSGSYEQYFGPGTRLTVT.

This chain uses TRBV14 with TRBJ2-1; no firm D call. V lost 0 bases and J 4 bases, leaving 13 bases between the germline ends. Germline lookup yields CDR1 SGHDN and CDR2 FVKESK. The CDR3 spans 16 residues. CDR3 DNA sequence: TGTGCCAGCAGCCAAGAGATGGGGTCTGGGTACAATGAGCAGTTCTTC. Translated, it gives CASSQEMGSGYNEQFF.

This clone is classed as medium-sized (0.01 to 0.1%). This chain links TRBV7-9 with TRBJ2-7, with no clear D. Trimming pared 1 base from V and 7 bases from J, leaving 8 bases between. The CDR3 sequence is 12 residues long. CDR1 and CDR2 (germline): SEHNR, FQNEAQ (reference sequence). The CDR3 sequence: CASSLGLSEQYF. Here the CDR3 DNA reads TGTGCCAGCAGCTTAGGCCTTTCTGAGCAGTACTTC.

The V call is TRBV6-4, the J call TRBJ2-3; D may be TRBD2 (7 bases). The CDR3 spans 15 residues. The V and J ends lost 4 bases and 3 bases respectively, with 14 bases between them. CDR1 MRHNA and CDR2 SNTAGT come from the germline V gene. CDR3 nucleotide sequence: TGTGCCAGCAGTGGATGGAGGGGGGGTACAGATACGCAGTATTTT. Amino acid sequence: CASSGWRGGTDTQYF.